A single sample is the source of the 3 T cell receptor beta chains below, sequenced in a study of CD8+ T cells in alopecia areata. Once RNA had been extracted, it was reverse transcribed into cDNA to act as the sequencing template. Assay used: immunoSEQ multiplex PCR; TCRdb lists only in-frame clones, some missing. The sample yields 90,000 to 130,000 clones, 45% to 60% seen once. The sample consisted of NKG2D-low CD8+ T cells sorted from blood. These receptors all come from a human donor with alopecia areata.

This clone was observed a single time. The chain recombines TRBV6-1 with TRBJ2-7; weak D call: TRBD2 (7 bases). With 7 bases removed from V and 4 bases from J, the gap between germline ends came to 17 bases. The germline V gene has CDR1 MNHNS and CDR2 SASEGT. The CDR3 is made up of 14 amino acids. CDR3 nucleotides: TGTGCCAGCACCCCTTGGGGGGGCTCGTACGAGCAGTACTTC. Its protein product is CASTPWGGSYEQYF.

J is TRBJ2-7 and V is TRBV29-1; D may be TRBD1 or TRBD2 (5 bases each). This CDR3 is 12 amino acids long. From germline, CDR1 is SQVTM and CDR2 ANQGSEA. Between the trimmed V and J ends, which lost 6 bases and 2 bases, there was a span of 11 bases. CDR3 sequence (DNA): TGCAGCGTAGGGGACCCACCCTACGAGCAGTACTTC. Its protein is CSVGDPPYEQYF.

The gene calls are TRBV29-1 and TRBJ2-7; no clear D. Deletions cut 2 bases from V and 3 bases from J, with 11 bases between. Germline V CDR1 and CDR2: SQVTM, ANQGSEA. The CDR3 is made up of 13 amino acids. Here the CDR3 reads CSVEWSGFYEQYF. DNA for the CDR3: TGCAGCGTTGAATGGTCCGGGTTCTACGAGCAGTACTTC.